These 27 T cell receptor beta chains came from one sample sequenced in a study of control samples from healthy donors and cancer patients. Some clones are missing from TCRdb's copy, which holds only in-frame ones; the method was immunoSEQ multiplex PCR. This table has about 170,000 clones, around nine tenths appearing once. Source material: blood. Every receptor here comes from a woman aged 25 to 39 in good health.

V and J are TRBV13 and TRBJ1-4; 11 positions agree with TRBD1. J was trimmed by 5 bases and V by 3 bases; bases with no gene match: 8. The CDR3 spans 17 residues. Germline CDR1 reads PRHDT; CDR2 reads FYEKMQ (reference sequence). This chain's CDR3 is CASSLGGTGGSNEKLFF. CDR3 bases: TGTGCCAGCAGCTTGGGTGGGACAGGGGGGTCCAATGAAAAACTGTTTTTT.

This sequence joins TRBV19 and TRBJ2-2, with D perhaps matching TRBD2 (5 bases). V was trimmed by 5 bases and J by 0 bases, leaving 10 bases between them. The CDR3 consists of 15 residues. Germline V lookup: CDR1 LNHDA, CDR2 SQIVND (reference sequence). CDR3 sequence: CASSSLAANTGELFF. CDR3 sequence (DNA): TGTGCCAGTAGTTCCCTAGCAGCGAACACCGGGGAGCTGTTTTTT. Looking up the rest from reference TRBV19 and TRBJ2-2 gives the full variable domain: DGGITQSPKYLFRKEGQNVTLSCEQNLNHDAMYWYRQDPGQGLRLIYYSQIVNDFQKGDIAEGYSVSREKKESFPLTVTSAQKNPTAFYLCASSSLAANTGELFFGEGSRLTVL.

V usage is TRBV27 and J usage is TRBJ2-7; no clear D. Trimming took 3 bases from V and 3 from J, leaving 15 bases between them. Germline lookup yields CDR1 MNHEY and CDR2 SMNVEV (reference sequence). The CDR3 contains 15 residues. The CDR3 DNA reads as TGTGCCAGCAGTTTGAATTCCGAAGGGCACTACGAGCAGTACGTC. This translates into CASSLNSEGHYEQYV.

The chain links TRBV5-6 to TRBJ2-2; D is unresolved. V lost 6 bases and J lost 0, with 15 bases in between. The germline CDR1 and CDR2 sequences are SGHDT and YYEEEE. This CDR3 has 16 residues. DNA for the CDR3: TGTGCCAGCACCCCTTTCCGCCACGCGAACACCGGGGAGCTGTTTTTT. Translating it yields CASTPFRHANTGELFF.

The chain uses TRBV7-9 and TRBJ2-7, with TRBD2 matching 8 bases. V lost 2 bases, J lost 3 bases, and 3 bases stayed unmatched. The germline V gene encodes CDR1 SEHNR and CDR2 FQNEAQ (reference sequence). There are 14 residues in the CDR3. The CDR3 loop is CASSLPSGRYEQYF. The CDR3 DNA reads TGTGCCAGCAGCTTACCTAGCGGGCGCTACGAGCAGTACTTC.

The chain recombines TRBV28 with TRBJ2-3; D is perhaps TRBD1 or TRBD2 (6 bases each). CDR3 length: 14 amino acids. With 6 bases removed from V and 1 base from J, the gap between germline ends came to 11 bases. CDR1 and CDR2 from the germline V gene are MDHEN and SYDVKM. In nucleotides, the CDR3 is TGTGCCAGCAGCCTTAGGGGGGGCACAGATACGCAGTATTTT. Its translation: CASSLRGGTDTQYF.

CDR3 amino acids: CASRNRDRGLNEQYF. DNA for the CDR3: TGTGCCAGTAGGAACCGGGACAGGGGATTAAACGAGCAGTACTTC. The chain uses TRBV19 and TRBJ2-7; 10 bases map to TRBD1. With V trimmed by 6 bases and J by 5 bases, 10 bases remained unmatched. The CDR3 sequence is 15 residues long. Germline CDR1 reads LNHDA; CDR2 reads SQIVND (reference sequence).

This clone was found once. The rearrangement links TRBV2 to TRBJ1-5; D may be TRBD1 (6 bases). Germline V gene sequence: CDR1 SNHLY, CDR2 FYNNEI. V was trimmed by 3 bases and J by 1 base, leaving 13 bases between them. This CDR3 has 16 amino acids. This chain's CDR3 is CASSDPRGASNQPQHF. In DNA form, the CDR3 reads TGTGCCAGCAGTGACCCCAGGGGCGCAAGCAATCAGCCCCAGCATTTT.

This clone appeared once. The V call is TRBV7-8, the J call TRBJ2-1; TRBD2 matches 11 bases. There are 17 residues in the CDR3. The V segment lost 5 bases and the J segment 9 bases; nucleotides outside the gene matches: 15. Germline-derived CDR1 and CDR2 are SGHVS and FQNEAQ. The CDR3 DNA sequence: TGTGCCAGCAGCCTCGCCCTCCTAGCGGGAGGATTCAGTGAGCAGTTCTTC. As protein: CASSLALLAGGFSEQFF.

This chain connects TRBV19 to TRBJ2-3; TRBD1 matches at 11 bases. The CDR3 is made up of 15 amino acids. Germline CDR1 reads LNHDA; CDR2 reads SQIVND (reference sequence). V lost 6 bases to trimming and J lost 3 bases; unmatched junction nucleotides: 5. The CDR3 loop reads CASSPDRGQTDTQYF. The CDR3 nucleotides are TGTGCCAGTAGCCCGGACAGGGGGCAAACAGATACGCAGTATTTT. Using reference TRBV19 and TRBJ2-3 for the parts outside the CDR3, the full variable domain is DGGITQSPKYLFRKEGQNVTLSCEQNLNHDAMYWYRQDPGQGLRLIYYSQIVNDFQKGDIAEGYSVSREKKESFPLTVTSAQKNPTAFYLCASSPDRGQTDTQYFGPGTRLTVL.

The chain has TRBV12-5 and TRBJ2-1; the match to TRBD2 covers 8 bases. Trimming at V came to 1 base and at J to 2 bases, leaving 1 base not matched to a gene. The CDR3 has 15 amino acids. Looked up from germline, CDR1 is LGHNT and CDR2 is FRNRAP. CDR3 protein: CASGLAAGAYNEQFF. Here the CDR3 DNA reads TGTGCTAGTGGTTTGGCAGCGGGAGCCTACAATGAGCAGTTCTTC.

The genes are TRBV5-1 and TRBJ2-3; 9 nucleotides align to TRBD1. J gave up 5 bases and V 3 bases, and 10 bases lay outside the gene matches. Germline V gene sequence: CDR1 SGHRS, CDR2 YFSETQ. This CDR3 is built from 16 residues. This CDR3 is CASSSLADRGIDTQYF. Here the CDR3 DNA reads TGCGCCAGCAGCTCACTGGCGGACAGGGGTATAGATACGCAGTATTTT.

This chain links TRBV5-1 with TRBJ2-1; D possibly matches TRBD1 or TRBD2 (5 bases each). This CDR3 is 16 amino acids long. The germline V gene encodes CDR1 SGHRS and CDR2 YFSETQ. The germline V and J ends were trimmed by 0 bases and 5 bases, with 15 bases remaining between them. The chain's CDR3 is CASSLGGTLGDNEQFF. The CDR3, as DNA: TGCGCCAGCAGCTTGGGAGGGACGCTGGGGGACAATGAGCAGTTCTTC. The complete variable domain, with remaining parts taken from reference TRBV5-1 and TRBJ2-1, reads KAGVTQTPRYLIKTRGQQVTLSCSPISGHRSVSWYQQTPGQGLQFLFEYFSETQRNKGNFPGRFSGRQFSNSRSEMNVSTLELGDSALYLCASSLGGTLGDNEQFFGPGTRLTVL.

The chain employs TRBV14 and TRBJ1-1, with D uncertain. The V and J ends lost 0 bases and 1 base respectively, with 15 bases between them. From germline, CDR1 is SGHDN and CDR2 FVKESK. The CDR3 is 17 amino acids. DNA of the CDR3: TGTGCCAGCAGCCAAGAAACGGGAGGGCCCACGAACACTGAAGCTTTCTTT. Translated: CASSQETGGPTNTEAFF.

The chain links TRBV10-3 to TRBJ1-1, with D possibly being TRBD1 (6 bases). The germline gives CDR1 ENHRY, CDR2 SYGVKD. The V gene lost 6 bases and the J gene lost 8 bases, with 13 bases spanning the gap. The CDR3 runs to 12 residues. This CDR3 is CAIRGTGQEAFF. CDR3 nucleotides: TGTGCCATCAGGGGGACCGGACAGGAAGCTTTCTTT.

The chain employs TRBV28 and TRBJ1-1; possibly TRBD1 for D (5 bases). Trimming cost V 4 bases and J 6 bases, with 9 bases left between them. CDR1 is MDHEN and CDR2 is SYDVKM in the germline V gene. The CDR3 covers 12 residues. In DNA form, the CDR3 reads TGTGCCAGCAGTTGGGGGTCCTCTGAAGCTTTCTTT. Its translation: CASSWGSSEAFF.

This clone was picked up one time. The chain employs TRBV19 and TRBJ1-1; a weak D match, TRBD1 (5 bases). Trimming removed 8 bases from V and 5 bases from J, with 15 bases in between. Germline lookup yields CDR1 LNHDA and CDR2 SQIVND (reference sequence). The CDR3 sequence is 13 residues long. CDR3 residues: CASRIWGGTEAFF. The CDR3 nucleotides read TGTGCCAGTCGGATCTGGGGCGGAACTGAAGCTTTCTTT.

CDR3 bases: TGTGCCAGCAGTGAAGCGGGATGGCTGAGTGAGCAGTTCTTC. Translating gives CASSEAGWLSEQFF. The rearrangement joins TRBV6-1 to TRBJ2-1, with D uncertain. Germline loops: CDR1 MNHNS, CDR2 SASEGT. V dropped 0 bases and J dropped 9 bases, with 12 bases sitting between them. The CDR3 spans 14 residues.

The chain uses TRBV19 and TRBJ1-1; D possibly corresponds to TRBD1 (6 bases). V lost 5 bases, J lost 0 bases, and 13 bases lay in between. The CDR3 is 15 amino acids. Germline V gives CDR1 LNHDA, CDR2 SQIVND (reference sequence). The CDR3 spells CASSSDGQLNTEAFF. Written as DNA, the CDR3 is TGTGCCAGTAGTTCAGATGGACAGCTGAACACTGAAGCTTTCTTT. Combining the CDR3 with reference TRBV19 and TRBJ1-1 gives the whole variable domain DGGITQSPKYLFRKEGQNVTLSCEQNLNHDAMYWYRQDPGQGLRLIYYSQIVNDFQKGDIAEGYSVSREKKESFPLTVTSAQKNPTAFYLCASSSDGQLNTEAFFGQGTRLTVV.

V is TRBV19 and J is TRBJ1-1, with D maybe TRBD1 (5 bases). The V end lost 5 bases, the J end lost 5 bases, and 24 bases lay between the germline ends. Germline values: CDR1 LNHDA, CDR2 SQIVND (reference sequence). CDR3 length: 17 amino acids. The CDR3 loop reads CASSPPGTRRVYTEAFF. In nucleotides, the CDR3 is TGTGCCAGTAGTCCCCCAGGGACCCGAAGGGTATATACTGAAGCTTTCTTT.

The chain recombines TRBV6-4 with TRBJ1-6, with D unresolved. The CDR3 is 14 residues long. V was clipped by 3 bases and J by 9 bases, with 12 bases between them. Germline values: CDR1 MRHNA, CDR2 SNTAGT. The chain's CDR3 is CASSERGGISPLHF. DNA of the CDR3: TGTGCCAGCAGTGAACGGGGTGGAATTTCACCCCTCCACTTT.

The CDR3 DNA reads as TGTGCCAGCAGTTCCCTGGGGGACTACAATGAGCAGTTCTTC. It translates to CASSSLGDYNEQFF. This rearrangement joins TRBV27 to TRBJ2-1; either TRBD1 or TRBD2 may supply D (5 bases each). The CDR3 spans 14 residues. The ends were cut back, 4 bases at V and 3 bases at J, with 10 bases in the middle. The germline V gene encodes CDR1 MNHEY and CDR2 SMNVEV (reference sequence).

V is TRBV5-1 and J is TRBJ2-2; no definite D call. This CDR3 has 13 residues. The germline V gene encodes CDR1 SGHRS and CDR2 YFSETQ. V was pared by 0 bases and J by 9 bases, with 9 bases between. The CDR3 coding sequence is TGCGCCAGCAGCTTGGAAGGCGCGCGGGAGCTGTTTTTT. Its translation: CASSLEGARELFF.

This sequence joins TRBV24-1 and TRBJ2-3; possible D gene TRBD2, 5 bases. Looked up from germline, CDR1 is KGHDR and CDR2 is SFDVKD. The CDR3 has 14 amino acids. Trimming stripped 1 base from V and 1 base from J, with 5 bases between. The CDR3 DNA is TGTGCCACCAGTGATTTCGGGGGCACAGATACGCAGTATTTT. Translated: CATSDFGGTDTQYF.

The chain couples TRBV27 to TRBJ1-2; D uncertain. Germline lookup yields CDR1 MNHEY and CDR2 SMNVEV (reference sequence). Between the trimmed V and J ends, which lost 7 bases and 0 bases, there was a span of 18 bases. The CDR3 runs to 16 residues. The CDR3 bases are TGTGCCAGCACCCTACGCCCGGGCCCCACTAACTATGGCTACACCTTC. Translation gives CASTLRPGPTNYGYTF.

A single count supports this clone. The rearrangement uses TRBV4-1 and TRBJ2-3; no definite D call. Germline V gene lookup returns CDR1 MGHRA and CDR2 YSYEKL. V lost 2 bases to trimming and J lost 0 bases, with 6 bases between them. There are 14 residues in the CDR3. The CDR3 DNA reads TGCGCCAGCAGCCAATCGGACAGCACAGATACGCAGTATTTT. Its protein product is CASSQSDSTDTQYF.

The chain joins TRBV11-3 to TRBJ2-1; TRBD1 or TRBD2 may be the D gene (6 bases each). Germline V lookup: CDR1 SGHNT, CDR2 YENEEA. Deletions cut 5 bases from V and 7 bases from J, with 12 bases between. The CDR3 is made up of 13 amino acids. CDR3 bases: TGTGCCAGCAGCACCCGAGGGGGGAATGAGCAGTTCTTC. This codes for CASSTRGGNEQFF.